Below are 27 T cell receptor beta chains sequenced from a single sample in a study of cytomegalovirus exposure and HLA in healthy donors. The study ran its PCR with 60 Vbeta and 13 Jbeta primers. The repertoire was sequenced with immunoSEQ multiplex PCR; TCRdb's copy has only in-frame clones and lacks some. The data hold 85,000 to 130,000 clones, with roughly 80% observed a single time. Source material: PBMCs. The receptors come from a male donor in good health and CMV-seropositive.

The rearrangement joins TRBV18 to TRBJ2-6; D may be TRBD2 (5 bases). The length of the CDR3 is 16 residues. Germline CDR1 is KGHSH and CDR2 is LQKENI. The germline V and J ends were trimmed by 4 bases and 1 base, with 11 bases remaining between them. The DNA for the CDR3 is TGTGCCAGCTCACAGCGGCCAGCATCTGGGGCCAACGTCCTGACTTTC. As protein: CASSQRPASGANVLTF.

CDR3: CASSEGIRDRGAKGYTF. For the CDR3, the DNA is TGTGCCAGCAGTGAAGGGATTAGGGACAGGGGTGCGAAGGGCTACACCTTC. This rearrangement joins TRBV6-1 to TRBJ1-2; 10 nucleotides match TRBD1. Germline values: CDR1 MNHNS, CDR2 SASEGT. This CDR3 is 17 amino acids long. Unmatched junction bases numbered 13, after V lost 1 base and J lost 8 bases.

The CDR3 loop is CASSQDGQSHEKLFF. For the CDR3, the DNA is TGCGCCAGCAGCCAAGACGGACAGTCCCATGAAAAACTGTTTTTT. The J gene is TRBJ1-4, the V gene TRBV4-3; perhaps TRBD1 as D (6 bases). The germline V gene encodes CDR1 LGHNA and CDR2 YSLEER. The CDR3 length is 15 residues. Trimming shortened V by 0 bases and J by 6 bases, and 11 bases separated the two germline ends.

This clone showed up just a few times. The V gene is TRBV15, the J gene TRBJ2-3; D gene uncertain. Trimming removed 1 base at V and 9 bases at J, with 11 bases between. The germline gives CDR1 LNHNV, CDR2 YYDKDF (reference sequence). The CDR3 is 13 amino acids. Here the CDR3 reads CATSRGRKETQYF. Here the CDR3 DNA reads TGTGCCACCAGCAGAGGACGGAAGGAGACGCAGTATTTT. The entire variable domain, with the rest obtained from reference TRBV15 and TRBJ2-3, is as follows: DAMVIQNPRYQVTQFGKPVTLSCSQTLNHNVMYWYQQKSSQAPKLLFHYYDKDFNNEADTPDNFQSRRPNTSFCFLDIRSPGLGDTAMYLCATSRGRKETQYFGPGTRLTVL.

V is TRBV6-5 and J is TRBJ2-5, with D unclear. V shed 7 bases and J shed 4 bases, with 13 bases lying between them. Germline CDR1 MNHEY, CDR2 SVGAGI. The CDR3 has 13 amino acids. CDR3 sequence: CASTNSGLETQYF. Written as DNA, the CDR3 is TGTGCCAGCACAAACTCGGGTTTAGAGACCCAGTACTTC.

V gene TRBV9 combines with J gene TRBJ1-4; 7 nucleotides agree with TRBD1. The V and J ends lost 3 bases and 5 bases, in that order; junction bases with no gene match: 10. Germline V lookup: CDR1 SGDLS, CDR2 YYNGEE. CDR3 length: 16 amino acids. CDR3 in amino acids: CASSARPDRSNEKLFF. CDR3 in DNA: TGTGCCAGCAGCGCCCGCCCGGACAGGTCGAATGAAAAACTGTTTTTT.

J is TRBJ1-1 and V is TRBV28; possibly TRBD1 for D (6 bases). CDR1 and CDR2 from the germline V gene are MDHEN and SYDVKM. V dropped 8 bases and J dropped 1 base, with 14 bases sitting between them. The length of the CDR3 is 14 residues. CDR3 DNA sequence: TGTGCCAGCGTATACGAAGGGGGGAACACTGAAGCTTTCTTT. This sequence encodes CASVYEGGNTEAFF.

This clone was seen once. This sequence joins TRBV4-3 and TRBJ2-5; 7 bases match TRBD1. V was clipped by 4 bases and J by 4 bases; unmatched bases: 3. Germline lookup yields CDR1 LGHNA and CDR2 YSLEER. The CDR3 is 13 residues long. As DNA, the CDR3 is TGCGCCAGCAGCCGGAACAGGGGAGAGACCCAGTACTTC. It codes for CASSRNRGETQYF.

CDR3 coding DNA: TGCGCCAGCAAAGGGGCTGACACAGATACGCAGTATTTT. It codes for CASKGADTDTQYF. V usage is TRBV10-1 and J usage is TRBJ2-3; D may be TRBD1 (5 bases). Trimming cost V 7 bases and J 2 bases, with 10 bases left between them. The germline CDR1 and CDR2 sequences are WNHNN and SYGVQD (reference sequence). This CDR3 has 13 amino acids.

J is TRBJ2-7 and V is TRBV7-2; 7 bases align to TRBD1. CDR3 size: 12 residues. Germline V gene lookup returns CDR1 SGHTA and CDR2 FQGNSA. V lost 4 bases and J lost 7; bases outside the gene matches: 4. Written as DNA, the CDR3 is TGTGCCAGCAGCTCCCGGACAGGTGAGCAGTACTTC. This sequence encodes CASSSRTGEQYF.

V is TRBV29-1 and J is TRBJ2-5; D perhaps matches TRBD1 (5 bases). V was clipped by 7 bases and J by 1 base, with 13 bases between them. The CDR3 has 13 amino acids. In germline, CDR1 is SQVTM, CDR2 ANQGSEA. The CDR3 sequence: CSAIEDIQETQYF. In DNA form, the CDR3 reads TGCAGCGCAATCGAGGACATCCAAGAGACCCAGTACTTC.

The rearrangement links TRBV6-5 to TRBJ2-3; 8 bases map to TRBD1. The CDR3 runs 12 residues. Germline trimming cut 2 bases from V and 10 bases from J; bases unmatched to any gene: 2. Germline V CDR1 and CDR2: MNHEY, SVGAGI. In DNA, the CDR3 is TGTGCCAGCAGTTACCGACAGGGGTCGCAGTATTTT. Its protein product is CASSYRQGSQYF.

V usage is TRBV30 and J usage is TRBJ2-1; maybe TRBD2 (6 bases). Trimming cost V 1 base and J 4 bases, with 8 bases left between them. Germline V CDR1 and CDR2: GTSNPN, SVGIG (reference sequence). This CDR3 comprises 13 residues. The CDR3 nucleotides read TGTGCCTGGAGTGCGGGACTTTACAATGAGCAGTTCTTC. The encoded protein is CAWSAGLYNEQFF.

V gene TRBV9 combines with J gene TRBJ1-4; D possibly corresponds to TRBD1 (5 bases). The CDR3 is made up of 17 amino acids. Germline assignment: CDR1 SGDLS and CDR2 YYNGEE. Trimming took 4 bases from V and 4 from J, leaving 20 bases between them. The CDR3 region is CASSPLTGAGVNEKLFF. Written as DNA, the CDR3 is TGTGCCAGCAGCCCATTAACAGGCGCAGGCGTTAATGAAAAACTGTTTTTT.

This chain connects TRBV5-6 to TRBJ2-1, with D possibly TRBD2 on 6 matching bases. CDR1 and CDR2 from the germline V gene are SGHDT and YYEEEE. This CDR3 is 16 amino acids long. Trimming took 3 bases from V and 2 from J, leaving 15 bases between them. CDR3 sequence (DNA): TGTGCCAGCAGCTACTCCGGGACTCATACCTACAATGAGCAGTTCTTC. This gives the protein CASSYSGTHTYNEQFF. Variable domain in full (rest from reference TRBV5-6 and TRBJ2-1): DAGVTQSPTHLIKTRGQQVTLRCSPKSGHDTVSWYQQALGQGPQFIFQYYEEEERQRGNFPDRFSGHQFPNYSSELNVNALLLGDSALYLCASSYSGTHTYNEQFFGPGTRLTVL.

V is TRBV30 and J is TRBJ2-5; TRBD1 matches at 7 bases. Germline-derived CDR1 and CDR2 are GTSNPN and SVGIG (reference sequence). V trimming: 5 bases; J trimming: 5 bases; junction bases outside the gene matches: 2. The CDR3 totals 11 residues. The CDR3: CAWAQGETQYF. DNA for the CDR3: TGTGCCTGGGCACAGGGGGAGACCCAGTACTTC.

The chain is built from TRBV4-1 and TRBJ2-1; 7 positions match TRBD1. The trim removed 1 base at V and 4 bases at J, leaving 7 bases unmatched. CDR1 MGHRA and CDR2 YSYEKL come from the germline V gene. The CDR3 is made up of 16 amino acids. The CDR3 region has the DNA TGCGCCAGCAGCCAAGGCCCAGGGGGACCTTACAATGAGCAGTTCTTC. Its translation: CASSQGPGGPYNEQFF.

As DNA, the CDR3 is TGTGCCAGCAGCTTAGGGTATCAGGGCAGTATCTACGAGCAGTACTTC. It encodes CASSLGYQGSIYEQYF. This chain links TRBV7-6 with TRBJ2-7; D possibly corresponds to TRBD1 (5 bases). Trimming removed 1 base at V and 3 bases at J, with 16 bases between. The CDR3 is 16 amino acids. Germline CDR1 SGHVS, CDR2 FNYEAQ.

This clone has only a few counts. The J gene is TRBJ2-7, the V gene TRBV2; D is unresolved. Germline-derived CDR1 and CDR2 are SNHLY and FYNNEI. Trimming cost V 0 bases and J 13 bases, with 13 bases left between them. This CDR3 is 12 amino acids long. CDR3 sequence reads: CASSEARHRSYF. The CDR3 region has the DNA TGTGCCAGCAGTGAAGCGAGACACCGATCTTACTTC.

The chain is built from TRBV4-1 and TRBJ2-3, with D possibly matching TRBD2 (5 bases). CDR3 length: 15 amino acids. V lost 0 bases and J lost 6, with 13 bases in between. Germline V CDR1 and CDR2: MGHRA, YSYEKL. CDR3 protein: CASSQDHRGVDTQYF. CDR3 bases: TGCGCCAGCAGCCAAGATCATCGGGGAGTCGATACGCAGTATTTT.

As to this clone: The sample carries other DNA sequences with the same CDR3. The chain couples TRBV6-6 to TRBJ1-5; D call uncertain. Germline values: CDR1 MNHNY, CDR2 SVGAGI (reference sequence). V was clipped by 8 bases and J by 4 bases, with 21 bases between them. The CDR3 covers 16 residues. CDR3 loop: CASVTQSSGGNQPQHF. As DNA, the CDR3 is TGTGCCAGCGTTACACAGTCCTCAGGTGGGAATCAGCCCCAGCATTTT.

In DNA form, the CDR3 reads TGTGCCAGCAGCGTAGATTCGGGACAGGGGGTAGGAAACACCATATATTTT. Amino acid sequence: CASSVDSGQGVGNTIYF. The chain couples TRBV9 to TRBJ1-3; the match to TRBD1 covers 11 bases. This CDR3 comprises 17 residues. V shed 0 bases, J shed 4 bases, and the junction held 6 bases outside the gene matches. Germline assignment: CDR1 SGDLS and CDR2 YYNGEE.

This rearrangement joins TRBV5-1 to TRBJ1-3; 8 bases align to TRBD1. From germline, CDR1 is SGHRS and CDR2 YFSETQ. This CDR3 has 18 amino acids. With V trimmed by 3 bases and J by 0 bases, 11 bases remained unmatched. CDR3 coding DNA: TGCGCCAGCAGCTCCGCACTACAGGGGGGGACCTCTGGAAACACCATATATTTT. Translated, it gives CASSSALQGGTSGNTIYF.

V is TRBV29-1 and J is TRBJ2-2, with TRBD1 identical over 8 bases. Germline V gene data show CDR1 as SQVTM and CDR2 as ANQGSEA. This CDR3 contains 12 residues. Trimming at V came to 7 bases and at J to 6 bases, leaving 4 bases not matched to a gene. This CDR3 reads CSGQGASGELFF. CDR3 sequence (DNA): TGCAGCGGCCAGGGGGCGTCCGGGGAGCTGTTTTTT.

The chain joins TRBV5-6 to TRBJ1-2, with D perhaps matching TRBD1 (5 bases). The CDR3 spans 15 residues. Trimming shortened V by 4 bases and J by 6 bases, and 19 bases separated the two germline ends. CDR1 and CDR2 (germline): SGHDT, YYEEEE. CDR3 nucleotide sequence: TGTGCCAGCAGCCAGGACAATCTTTGGTTTCATGGCTACACCTTC. Its translation is CASSQDNLWFHGYTF.

The chain employs TRBV6-1 and TRBJ1-2; 9 bases are shared with TRBD1. Germline trimming cut 7 bases from V and 5 bases from J; bases unmatched to any gene: 11. The CDR3 is 15 residues long. Germline V gives CDR1 MNHNS, CDR2 SASEGT. CDR3 nucleotides: TGTGCCAGCACCCCGCGGGGAGGGACAGGGTATGGCTACACCTTC. This encodes CASTPRGGTGYGYTF.

V and J are TRBV6-4 and TRBJ2-3, with 9 bases aligning to TRBD2. Germline CDR1 and CDR2: MRHNA and SNTAGT. Trimming at V came to 2 bases and at J to 4 bases, leaving 4 bases not matched to a gene. There are 15 residues in the CDR3. The CDR3 sequence: CASSDGRGGSDTQYF. In nucleotides, the CDR3 is TGTGCCAGCAGTGACGGGCGGGGGGGGTCAGATACGCAGTATTTT.